This is a list of T cell receptor beta chains from one sample in a study of identical twins. MiXCR, applied by TCRdb to the 5' RACE reads, yields one record per CDR3 protein. The sample includes about 280,000 distinct CDR3 sequences, around 8.8% of them seen just once. These data also featured in a second study, about yellow fever vaccine responses in identical twins.

The sample comprised memory (CD45RO+) T cells sorted from blood. These receptor sequences come from a woman under 30 in good health. The CDR3 runs from the conserved cysteine through the conserved F or W.

V gene	CDR3 length	J gene	CDR3 protein
TRBV20-1	15	TRBJ2-1	CSASQLAGGPEEQFF
TRBV6-1	15	TRBJ2-1	CASRQSSGAYNEQFF
TRBV20-1	14	TRBJ2-3	CSATPLRQGDTQYF
TRBV7-2	15	TRBJ2-2	CASSLGLPLGGELFF
TRBV6-5	14	TRBJ2-5	CASSYDTLVGGRYF
TRBV6-2/TRBV6-3	13	TRBJ2-7	CASSYPQVVEQYF
TRBV6-2/TRBV6-3	17	TRBJ1-1	CASSLTLGTGSNTEAFF
TRBV20-1	15	TRBJ2-5	CSARRWDGPQETQYF
TRBV6-5	18	TRBJ2-1	CASRLRLAGGPSYNEQFF
TRBV24-1	20	TRBJ2-3	CATSDGRFLGVDTMTDTQYF
TRBV12-3/TRBV12-4	13	TRBJ1-1	CATLRVMNTEAFF
TRBV28	15	TRBJ2-1	CASSPPYSGGYEQFF
TRBV7-2	15	TRBJ1-5	CASSLAGQPSQPQHF
TRBV28	17	TRBJ1-1	CASSLLRDSGRSTEAFF
TRBV24-1	15	TRBJ2-1	CATSLDGGAYNEQFF
TRBV5-1	16	TRBJ2-2	CASSPAGPHTTGELFF
TRBV27	15	TRBJ2-5	CASSLSGALQETQYF
TRBV11-3	14	TRBJ2-1	CASSLGGTRDEQFF
TRBV9	18	TRBJ2-2	CASSVTPLPGASTGELFF
TRBV7-3	15	TRBJ2-3	CASSLSPPPTDTQYF
TRBV27	16	TRBJ1-3	CASSPGFPDSGNTIYF
TRBV6-5	15	TRBJ2-2	CASSNGGSNTGELFF
TRBV28	15	TRBJ1-5	CASSLRDRGTQPQHF
TRBV20-1	14	TRBJ2-7	CSAQARPGNYEQYF
TRBV15	15	TRBJ2-1	CATSGGLQGRDEQFF
TRBV6-5	16	TRBJ1-2	CASSYRTGSGNYGYTF
TRBV4-2	17	TRBJ2-3	CASSQEVLAGDPDTQYF
TRBV5-6	15	TRBJ1-4	CASRRRRTIDEKLFF
TRBV28	14	TRBJ2-5	CASNWRGEGETQYF
TRBV5-1	17	TRBJ2-1	CASSLVSTSGGNNEQFF
TRBV20-1	11	TRBJ2-4	CSARAENIQYF
TRBV3-1	14	TRBJ1-3	CASSQVRGGNTIYF
TRBV28	14	TRBJ2-1	CASSFAGGYNEQFF
TRBV12-3/TRBV12-4	16	TRBJ1-4	CASSPGTDIMMEKLFF
TRBV6-1	14	TRBJ2-5	CASSAGQGGETQYF
TRBV20-1	16	TRBJ2-7	CSARDGRAGSSYEQYF
TRBV11-2	14	TRBJ1-2	CASSLGGTIRGYTF